This entry concerns a single T cell receptor beta chain. Using immunoSEQ multiplex PCR, the repertoire was profiled, and TCRdb retains in-frame clones only, with some absent. The table lists some 1 million clones, around 74% of them singletons. Trimming took 2 bases from V and 0 from J, leaving 13 bases between them. The CDR3 is made up of 15 amino acids. The germline V gene has CDR1 GTSNPN and CDR2 SVGIG (reference sequence). This entry comes from a study of shared clonotypes between healthy human individuals. This TCR was recovered from a man between 18 and 35 years old in good health. The sample comprised memory CD4+ T cells sorted from blood. Subset indicated: CD45RA-negative fraction. The genes are TRBV30 and TRBJ1-1; D remains unclear. CDR3 bases: TGTGCCTGGAGTACCCCGAGGGCTTTGAACACTGAAGCTTTCTTT. Protein: CAWSTPRALNTEAFF.